The TCR beta chain described here comes from a study of tumor-infiltrating lymphocytes in primary liver carcinoma. Between roughly 20 and 33 mg of unsorted bulk tissue served as the source from which RNA and DNA were co-extracted. With 7 bases clipped from V and 7 bases from J, the junction kept 13 bases outside the gene matches. This CDR3 region has 16 residues. Per germline, CDR1 MDHEN and CDR2 SYDVKM. This clonotype was seen at least ten times. TCR beta cDNA was reverse-transcribed from about 500 ng of total RNA. The reaction used a constant-region primer and ProtoScript II reverse transcriptase. ARM-PCR, slightly modified, supplied the TCR beta libraries through three nested multiplex PCR rounds. Two initial PCR rounds of around 9 cycles each paired TRBV1-TRBV30 forward primers with a C-beta reverse primer. TCRdb fed the multiplex PCR reads into MiXCR, producing one record per CDR3 protein. The repertoire holds over 100,000 distinct CDR3 sequences, with around 70% as singletons.

The source of this sequence is a woman aged 55-75 years with primary liver carcinoma and hepatitis B virus infection. This chain links TRBV28 with TRBJ2-5, with 12 bases identical to TRBD2. Sequencing input: tumor-adjacent normal liver tissue. The CDR3: CASKKGRTSGKGTQYF. The CDR3 DNA reads as TGTGCCAGCAAAAAGGGCCGGACTAGCGGGAAGGGGACCCAGTACTTC.